The 22 T cell receptor beta chains below were found in one sample sequenced in a study of control samples from healthy donors and cancer patients. This table comes from immunoSEQ multiplex PCR, and its TCRdb copy is limited to in-frame clones, with some not included. This sample yields about 96,000 clones, of which approximately 93% are seen a single time; roughly 8% belongs to the top ten. Sequenced sample: blood. The origin of the receptors is a man aged 18 to 30 in good health.

The chain joins TRBV19 to TRBJ1-6, with TRBD1 identical over 7 bases. CDR3 length: 12 amino acids. The junction had 4 bases not matched to a gene; V was cut back by 8 bases and J by 9 bases. Germline values: CDR1 LNHDA, CDR2 SQIVND (reference sequence). The CDR3 region is CASGTVASPLHF. CDR3 DNA: TGTGCCAGTGGGACAGTCGCTTCACCCCTCCACTTT.

CDR3 loop: CASSEPGPTEAFF. The CDR3, as DNA: TGTGCCAGCAGTGAGCCGGGGCCCACTGAAGCTTTCTTT. The chain recombines TRBV2 with TRBJ1-1; TRBD1 might be the D (5 bases). Germline-derived CDR1 and CDR2 are SNHLY and FYNNEI. Trimming took 3 bases from V and 4 from J, leaving 9 bases between them. This CDR3 has 13 amino acids.

The CDR3 DNA follows: TGTGCCAGCAGCCTGAGGGGGGACAGGGGAAGTGGCTACACCTTC. Its protein is CASSLRGDRGSGYTF. The J gene is TRBJ1-2, the V gene TRBV14; 10 bases align to TRBD1. Per germline, CDR1 SGHDN and CDR2 FVKESK. The CDR3 covers 15 residues. J lost 7 bases, V lost 4 bases, and 9 bases had no gene match.

V is TRBV19 and J is TRBJ1-1, with D unresolved. V dropped 1 base and J dropped 7 bases, with 7 bases sitting between them. The CDR3 has 12 residues. The V gene's germline CDR1 is LNHDA and CDR2 SQIVND (reference sequence). CDR3 bases: TGTGCCAGTAGTATAGGGGCGGATGAAGCTTTCTTT. Encoded protein: CASSIGADEAFF.

The V call is TRBV19, the J call TRBJ1-2, with a tentative D call TRBD1 (5 bases). The V end lost 5 bases, the J end lost 8 bases, and 15 bases lay between the germline ends. The CDR3 runs 13 residues. The germline V gene has CDR1 LNHDA and CDR2 SQIVND (reference sequence). This chain's CDR3 is CASSSKGTRGYTF. The CDR3 coding sequence is TGTGCCAGTAGTTCCAAGGGGACGCGGGGCTACACCTTC.

This clone was seen a single time. The V and J genes are TRBV7-3 and TRBJ2-7; a possible D gene is TRBD2 (5 bases). V shed 0 bases and J shed 6 bases, with 12 bases lying between them. Germline V gene sequence: CDR1 SGHTA, CDR2 FQGTGA. This CDR3 has 14 amino acids. CDR3 amino acids: CASSLTHLAGEQYF. The CDR3 nucleotides are TGTGCCAGCAGCTTAACCCACCTAGCTGGCGAGCAGTACTTC.

The sample holds one count of this clone. The V gene is TRBV5-1, the J gene TRBJ2-1; 8 positions agree with TRBD2. Trimming cost V 2 bases and J 8 bases; bases outside gene matches: 9. Germline-derived CDR1 and CDR2 are SGHRS and YFSETQ. The CDR3 runs to 15 residues. The CDR3 DNA is TGCGCCAGCAGCTTCGGGGGGGCTCGGAACGATGAGCAGTTCTTC. As protein: CASSFGGARNDEQFF.

This chain links TRBV7-9 with TRBJ1-2; TRBD1 is a possible D gene (5 bases). Per the germline V gene, CDR1 is SEHNR and CDR2 is FQNEAQ (reference sequence). Trimming shortened V by 1 base and J by 7 bases, and 13 bases separated the two germline ends. The CDR3 covers 14 residues. This CDR3 is CASSLDGRVSGYTF. CDR3 DNA sequence: TGTGCCAGCAGCTTAGATGGCAGGGTTAGTGGCTACACCTTC.

The V gene is TRBV10-2, the J gene TRBJ2-7; weak D call: TRBD2 (5 bases). Trimming removed 6 bases from V and 3 bases from J, with 15 bases in between. CDR3 length: 14 amino acids. Germline lookup yields CDR1 WSHSY and CDR2 SAAADI. CDR3 nucleotide sequence: TGCGCCAGCAGCCGAACTAGTTCGCACTACGAGCAGTACTTC. It codes for CASSRTSSHYEQYF.

The chain has TRBV12-3 or TRBV12-4 and TRBJ1-1; D gene uncertain. This CDR3 contains 13 residues. V was shortened by 1 base and J by 2 bases, with 5 bases between the two germline ends. This CDR3 is CASSLDPNTEAFF. DNA of the CDR3: TGTGCCAGCAGTTTAGATCCCAACACTGAAGCTTTCTTT.

The chain is built from TRBV5-1 and TRBJ1-1, with TRBD1 matching 10 bases. Germline CDR1 is SGHRS and CDR2 is YFSETQ. The J segment lost 5 bases and the V segment lost 4 bases, leaving 8 bases of the junction unmatched. The CDR3 covers 15 residues. CDR3 in DNA: TGCGCCAGCAGCGCCTGGACAGGGGGAGGGACTGAAGCTTTCTTT. Protein product: CASSAWTGGGTEAFF.

V gene TRBV4-3 combines with J gene TRBJ1-4; D call uncertain. Germline assignment: CDR1 LGHNA and CDR2 YSLEER. Trimming took 0 bases from V and 3 from J, leaving 14 bases between them. The CDR3 is made up of 17 amino acids. CDR3 sequence reads: CASSQDSAVSSNEKLFF. The CDR3 DNA sequence: TGCGCCAGCAGCCAAGATTCAGCGGTATCCTCTAATGAAAAACTGTTTTTT.

The CDR3 DNA reads TGTGCCAGCAGCTTATCTTCGGGGAGGATGACAGATACGCAGTATTTT. As protein: CASSLSSGRMTDTQYF. The chain links TRBV5-6 to TRBJ2-3; possible D gene TRBD2, 6 bases. V was clipped by 2 bases and J by 3 bases, with 16 bases between them. The CDR3 has 16 amino acids. Germline CDR1 SGHDT, CDR2 YYEEEE.

CDR3: CASSSGRGGLSNQPQHF. CDR3 DNA sequence: TGTGCCAGCAGCTCCGGCCGCGGAGGATTAAGCAATCAGCCCCAGCATTTT. This chain connects TRBV5-8 to TRBJ1-5, with D unresolved. The CDR3 has 17 amino acids. Germline CDR1 SGHTS, CDR2 YDEGEE. Deletions cut 3 bases from V and 1 base from J, with 17 bases between.

This chain links TRBV11-2 with TRBJ2-7; D remains ambiguous. Trimming left V 1 base short and J 3 bases short, with 10 bases between. Germline-derived CDR1 and CDR2 are SGHAT and FQNNGV. The CDR3 runs to 14 residues. CDR3 bases: TGTGCCAGCAGCTTAGGTGGGAACCTCTACGAGCAGTACTTC. Translated: CASSLGGNLYEQYF.

The CDR3 nucleotides read TGTGCCAGCAGCGCCGTGGATCGGTCCTACGAGCAGTACTTC. Amino acid sequence: CASSAVDRSYEQYF. The rearrangement joins TRBV9 to TRBJ2-7; no definite D call. CDR1 and CDR2 from the germline V gene are SGDLS and YYNGEE. The CDR3 consists of 14 residues. Trimming pared 3 bases from V and 1 base from J, leaving 11 bases between.

As concerns this clone: This specimen includes other DNA sequences encoding the same CDR3. The CDR3 DNA is TGTGCCAGCAGTTTATCGGCTAATCAGCCCCAGCATTTT. It is translated as CASSLSANQPQHF. The chain combines TRBV27 with TRBJ1-5; D is undetermined. CDR1 is MNHEY, CDR2 SMNVEV, per germline (reference sequence). V lost 0 bases and J 4 bases, leaving 4 bases between the germline ends. This CDR3 spans 13 amino acids.

V and J are TRBV6-2 or TRBV6-3 and TRBJ1-6; 7 nucleotides align to TRBD1. Germline lookup yields CDR1 MNHEY and CDR2 SVGEGT. The CDR3 is made up of 16 amino acids. The V and J ends lost 0 bases and 8 bases, in that order; junction bases with no gene match: 7. CDR3 nucleotide sequence: TGTGCCAGCAGTTACTCGGCCGGGACAGCTTATTCACCCCTCCACTTT. It codes for CASSYSAGTAYSPLHF.

The chain joins TRBV27 to TRBJ2-1; D may be TRBD2 (6 bases). The CDR3 sequence is 13 residues long. Germline CDR1 MNHEY, CDR2 SMNVEV (reference sequence). CDR3 coding DNA: TGTACCTCTGGGGGGAACTCCTACAATGAGCAGTTCTTC. Its protein is CTSGGNSYNEQFF.

This sequence joins TRBV6-6 and TRBJ2-7, with a possible D match to TRBD1 (6 bases). The CDR3 totals 16 residues. The V end was cut by 6 bases, the J end by 2 bases, with 20 bases between. CDR1 is MNHNY and CDR2 is SVGAGI in the germline V gene (reference sequence). CDR3: CASRYRTGQKTYEQYF. CDR3 nucleotide sequence: TGTGCCAGCAGATACCGAACTGGACAGAAGACCTACGAGCAGTACTTC.

Here the CDR3 DNA reads TGTGCCAGCAGCCTCCTCGGGACGGAGGATGAAGCTTTCTTT. This sequence encodes CASSLLGTEDEAFF. The V and J genes are TRBV5-6 and TRBJ1-1, with a weak D call TRBD1 (5 bases). CDR3 length equals 14 residues. From germline, CDR1 is SGHDT and CDR2 YYEEEE. The V end was cut by 4 bases, the J end by 7 bases, with 17 bases between.

The gene calls are TRBV11-2 and TRBJ2-5; 9 nucleotides agree with TRBD2. V was pared by 4 bases and J by 1 base, with 10 bases of the junction left unmatched. The CDR3 extends over 17 amino acids. Germline V gives CDR1 SGHAT, CDR2 FQNNGV. The CDR3 nucleotides are TGTGCCAGCAGCTCGATACTAGCGGGTGCAGCCCAAGAGACCCAGTACTTC. Protein sequence: CASSSILAGAAQETQYF.